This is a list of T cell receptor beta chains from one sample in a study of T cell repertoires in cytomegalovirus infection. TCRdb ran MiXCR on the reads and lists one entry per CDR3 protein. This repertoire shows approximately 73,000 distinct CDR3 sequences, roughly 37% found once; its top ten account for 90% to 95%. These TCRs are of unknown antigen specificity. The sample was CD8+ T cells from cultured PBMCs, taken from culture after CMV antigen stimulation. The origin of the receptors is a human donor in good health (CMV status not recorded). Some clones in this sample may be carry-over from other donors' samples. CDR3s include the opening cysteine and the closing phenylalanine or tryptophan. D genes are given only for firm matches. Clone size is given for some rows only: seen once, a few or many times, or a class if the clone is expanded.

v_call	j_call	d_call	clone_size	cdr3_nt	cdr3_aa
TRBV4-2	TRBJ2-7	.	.	TGTGCCAGCAGCCAAGAGGGACGGTACGAGCAGTACTTC	CASSQEGRYEQYF
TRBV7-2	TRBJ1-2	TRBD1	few	TGTGCCAGCAGCTACAGGGGAACTAACTATGGCTACACCTTC	CASSYRGTNYGYTF
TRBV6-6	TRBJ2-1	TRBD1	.	TGTGCCAGCAGTGCGACAGGGAACGATCTCAGCTCCTACAATGAGCAGTTCTTC	CASSATGNDLSSYNEQFF
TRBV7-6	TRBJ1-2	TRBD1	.	TGTGCCAGCAGCCCTAGGACAGGGATCGCCTATGGCTACACCTTC	CASSPRTGIAYGYTF
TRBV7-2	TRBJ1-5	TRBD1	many	TGTGCCAGCAGCTTAGACAGGGGGCAGGGACAGCCCCAGCATTTT	CASSLDRGQGQPQHF
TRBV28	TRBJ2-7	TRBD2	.	TGTGCCAGCAGCGCGACTAGCGGGGGCCAGAAGCAGTACTTC	CASSATSGGQKQYF
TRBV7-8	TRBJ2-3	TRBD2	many	TGTGCCAGCAGCTTAAGGACTAGCGGGGCAACAGATACGCAGTATTTT	CASSLRTSGATDTQYF
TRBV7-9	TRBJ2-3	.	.	TGTGCCAGCAGCTTAGTTCGGGTACTGGATACGCAGTATTTT	CASSLVRVLDTQYF
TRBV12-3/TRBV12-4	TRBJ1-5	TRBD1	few	TGTGCCAGCAGTTTTGTTTTGGACAGGCCGGATCAGCCCCAGCATTTT	CASSFVLDRPDQPQHF
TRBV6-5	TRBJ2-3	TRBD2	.	TGTGCCAGCAGTTACGGGCCTAGCGGGGGGACAGATACGCAGTATTTT	CASSYGPSGGTDTQYF
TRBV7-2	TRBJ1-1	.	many	TGTGCCAGCAGCTCCCGAGACGAGAAATTCACTGAAGCTTTCTTT	CASSSRDEKFTEAFF
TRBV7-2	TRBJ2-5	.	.	TGTGCCAGCAGCTTAAGCCTAGCGTATAATTTTACCCAGTACTTC	CASSLSLAYNFTQYF
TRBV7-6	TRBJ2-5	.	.	TGTGCCAGCAGCCCCCTTTTCGGACACGAACAAAGCAAAGAGACCCAGTACTTC	CASSPLFGHEQSKETQYF
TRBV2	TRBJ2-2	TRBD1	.	TGTGCCAGCACAGAGACAGGGGTCCCCGGGGAGCTGTTTTTT	CASTETGVPGELFF
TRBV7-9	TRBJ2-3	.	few	TGTGCCAGCAGCTCCAGGGCGGCTGCCCTCGATCCGCAGTATTTT	CASSSRAAALDPQYF
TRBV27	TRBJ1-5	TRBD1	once	TGTGCCAGCAGTCCGAGGGGGCGTAGGACTGATCAGCCCCAGCATTTT	CASSPRGRRTDQPQHF
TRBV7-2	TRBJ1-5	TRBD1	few	TGTGCCAGCAGCTACCGACAGGGGCCTGGAGATAGCAATCAGCCCCAGCATTTT	CASSYRQGPGDSNQPQHF
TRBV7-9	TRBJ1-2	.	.	TGTGCCAGCAAAAATGAGGGGAACTATGGCTACACCTTC	CASKNEGNYGYTF
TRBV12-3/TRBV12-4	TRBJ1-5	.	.	TGTGCCAGCAAGGATAGCAATCAGCCCCAGCATTTT	CASKDSNQPQHF
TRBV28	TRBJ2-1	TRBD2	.	TGTGCCAGCAGTTCCTACTTTCCCCTAGCGGGGGGACTGAACCTTAACTCCTACAATGAGCAGTTCTTC	CASSSYFPLAGGLNLNSYNEQFF
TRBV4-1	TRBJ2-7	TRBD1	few	TGCGCCAGCAGCCAGCCGGGGCAGGGGGCGAAACCTCGGGGCGAGCAGTACTTC	CASSQPGQGAKPRGEQYF
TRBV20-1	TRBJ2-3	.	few	TGCAGTGCGTACGCCAGCACAGATACGCAGTATTTT	CSAYASTDTQYF
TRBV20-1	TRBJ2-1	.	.	TGCAGTGCTAGAGGGGGGTACAATGAGCAGTTCTTC	CSARGGYNEQFF
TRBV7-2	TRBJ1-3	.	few	TGTGCCAGCAGCTCATCCATACAAGGTGGAAACACCATATATTTT	CASSSSIQGGNTIYF
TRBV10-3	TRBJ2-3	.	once	TGTGCCATCAAATCAGGGTTCACAGATACGCAGTATTTT	CAIKSGFTDTQYF
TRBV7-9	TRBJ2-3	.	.	TGTGCCAGCAGCTTAGAGGGCGGACTCAGCACAGATACGCAGTATTTT	CASSLEGGLSTDTQYF
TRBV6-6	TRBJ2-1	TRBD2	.	TGTGCCAGCAGTTTTACAATAGAGCGGGGGTTCAATGAGCAGTTCTTC	CASSFTIERGFNEQFF
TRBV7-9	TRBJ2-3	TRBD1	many	TGTGCCAGCAGCCCGAGGACAGGGAGGACAGATACGCAGTATTTT	CASSPRTGRTDTQYF
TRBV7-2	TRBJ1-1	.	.	TGTGCCAGCAGCTTAGAGGGAGGGGGAACTGAAGCTTTCTTT	CASSLEGGGTEAFF
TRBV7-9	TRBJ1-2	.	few	TGTGCCAGCAGCTACCCCAGGGCTTCTAACTATGGCTACACCTTC	CASSYPRASNYGYTF